These T cell receptor beta chains were read from a single sample in a study of blood T cell repertoires in COVID-19. Method: immunoSEQ multiplex PCR; TCRdb's copy keeps in-frame clones and lacks some. The sample consists of tens of thousands of clones, 82% of them appearing once. What was sequenced was peripheral blood. The origin of the receptors is a woman in her fifties or sixties with acute or convalescent COVID-19. CDR3s include the opening cysteine and the closing phenylalanine or tryptophan. The order of the fields is J gene, D gene, V gene, CDR3 protein. The D gene is left open where the match is weak.

J gene: TRBJ2-7
D gene: TRBD1
V gene: TRBV6-5
CDR3 protein: CASNPGGYEQYF

J gene: TRBJ1-5
D gene: TRBD1
V gene: TRBV30
CDR3 protein: CAWSKDRAQPQHF

J gene: TRBJ1-3
D gene: TRBD1
V gene: TRBV5-1
CDR3 protein: CASSSGQEGSDTIYF

J gene: TRBJ1-1
D gene: -
V gene: TRBV10-3
CDR3 protein: CAISESDTEAFF

J gene: TRBJ2-2
D gene: TRBD1
V gene: TRBV6-5
CDR3 protein: CASSRDRGTGELFF

J gene: TRBJ2-1
D gene: -
V gene: TRBV2
CDR3 protein: CASSEVGLNNEQFF

J gene: TRBJ1-6
D gene: TRBD1
V gene: TRBV5-1
CDR3 protein: CASSLGDRGQSRSPLHF

J gene: TRBJ2-3
D gene: -
V gene: TRBV19
CDR3 protein: CASSQRSGDTQYF

J gene: TRBJ2-1
D gene: TRBD2
V gene: TRBV11-3
CDR3 protein: CASSLGMSAGGLENEQFF

J gene: TRBJ1-4
D gene: TRBD1
V gene: TRBV5-1
CDR3 protein: CASSRDRGNEKLFF

J gene: TRBJ1-2
D gene: TRBD1
V gene: TRBV5-1
CDR3 protein: CASSFNLGQGNYGYTF

J gene: TRBJ2-7
D gene: TRBD1
V gene: TRBV5-1
CDR3 protein: CASSFGTDRVYEQYF

J gene: TRBJ1-1
D gene: TRBD1
V gene: TRBV12-3/TRBV12-4
CDR3 protein: CASTKSWTGEAFF

J gene: TRBJ1-1
D gene: -
V gene: TRBV13
CDR3 protein: CASSPRSLNTEAFF

J gene: TRBJ2-2
D gene: TRBD2
V gene: TRBV27
CDR3 protein: CASSLFGIAGGLDTGELFF

J gene: TRBJ2-1
D gene: TRBD1
V gene: TRBV5-4
CDR3 protein: CASSLDRVSEQFF

J gene: TRBJ1-2
D gene: TRBD1
V gene: TRBV5-6
CDR3 protein: CASSWGQSNYGYTF

J gene: TRBJ1-6
D gene: -
V gene: TRBV19
CDR3 protein: CASSGGSSYNSPLHF

J gene: TRBJ1-2
D gene: -
V gene: TRBV6-1
CDR3 protein: CASSEVRGNGYTF

J gene: TRBJ1-5
D gene: TRBD1
V gene: TRBV11-2
CDR3 protein: CASSLGTGGQPQHF

J gene: TRBJ1-6
D gene: -
V gene: TRBV5-1
CDR3 protein: CASSFYQGRNNSPLHF

J gene: TRBJ2-7
D gene: TRBD1
V gene: TRBV7-9
CDR3 protein: CASSLETGGAHEQYF

J gene: TRBJ2-6
D gene: -
V gene: TRBV7-6
CDR3 protein: CASSSPGGGYGSSGANVLTF

J gene: TRBJ1-6
D gene: -
V gene: TRBV30
CDR3 protein: CAWRAGLHNSPLHF

J gene: TRBJ2-1
D gene: -
V gene: TRBV27
CDR3 protein: CASSRGYMVEAGEQFF

J gene: TRBJ2-2
D gene: -
V gene: TRBV7-2
CDR3 protein: CASSLLVGGPTGELFF

J gene: TRBJ1-4
D gene: TRBD1
V gene: TRBV5-1
CDR3 protein: CASSLGLGQGTEKLFF

J gene: TRBJ1-2
D gene: -
V gene: TRBV6-5
CDR3 protein: CASRPGGVKYYGYTF

J gene: TRBJ1-2
D gene: -
V gene: TRBV30
CDR3 protein: CAWTFGGNGYTF

J gene: TRBJ1-5
D gene: -
V gene: TRBV6-1
CDR3 protein: CARDNLDNQPQHF

J gene: TRBJ2-5
D gene: -
V gene: TRBV30
CDR3 protein: CAWSGDAVPGETQYF

J gene: TRBJ2-1
D gene: -
V gene: TRBV7-3
CDR3 protein: CASSLNLRANEQFF

J gene: TRBJ1-3
D gene: -
V gene: TRBV6-5
CDR3 protein: CASSPQGLSGNTIYF

J gene: TRBJ1-6
D gene: TRBD1
V gene: TRBV4-1
CDR3 protein: CASSQEAGGSPLHF

J gene: TRBJ1-6
D gene: -
V gene: TRBV6-5
CDR3 protein: CASTGRSLNSPLHF

J gene: TRBJ2-3
D gene: TRBD2
V gene: TRBV14
CDR3 protein: CASSHRGSRREGDTQYF

J gene: TRBJ2-3
D gene: -
V gene: TRBV3-1/TRBV3-2
CDR3 protein: CASSQPGTSQDTQYF

J gene: TRBJ2-7
D gene: -
V gene: TRBV19
CDR3 protein: CASSTGLGYEQYF

J gene: TRBJ2-5
D gene: TRBD2
V gene: TRBV7-9
CDR3 protein: CASSSGLAGETQYF

J gene: TRBJ2-3
D gene: -
V gene: TRBV6-4
CDR3 protein: CASSPQWTDTQYF

J gene: TRBJ2-1
D gene: TRBD1
V gene: TRBV24-1
CDR3 protein: CATSDFVPGQGNEQFF